This T cell receptor beta chain derives from a study of shared clonotypes between healthy human individuals. Study results and limitations: Rarefaction gave evidence that sorted-subset sequencing remained incomplete despite large depth.

The CDR3 covers 17 residues. Germline CDR1 is SGHAT and CDR2 is FQNNGV. Trimming cost V 1 base and J 1 base; bases outside gene matches: 6. Repertoires were generated with immunoSEQ multiplex PCR, while TCRdb's copy carries only in-frame clones and drops some. The sample has more than 400,000 clones; almost 97% are singletons. Investigators divided CD4+ cells into CD45RA+ naive and CD45RA-negative memory subsets. To note about this clone: Its antigen is not identified.

This TCR came from a woman in her thirties in good health. Sequenced: naive CD4+ T cells sorted from blood. Noted subset: CD45RA+ positively selected. The gene calls are TRBV11-2 and TRBJ1-3; TRBD1 aligns across 8 bases. CDR3 sequence reads: CASSLVFRTGSGNTIYF. In nucleotides, the CDR3 is TGTGCCAGCAGCTTAGTGTTCCGGACAGGGTCTGGAAACACCATATATTTT. Full variable domain (remainder filled in from reference TRBV11-2 and TRBJ1-3): EAGVAQSPRYKIIEKRQSVAFWCNPISGHATLYWYQQILGQGPKLLIQFQNNGVVDDSQLPKDRFSAERLKGVDSTLKIQPAKLEDSAVYLCASSLVFRTGSGNTIYFGEGSWLTVV.